This T cell receptor beta chain was captured by sequencing in a study of T cell changes during pregnancy in multiple sclerosis. Sequencing used immunoSEQ multiplex PCR; TCRdb keeps in-frame clones, though not all of them. The profile shows around 71,000 clones, around nine tenths of them singletons. This CDR3 is built from 16 residues. V was trimmed by 4 bases and J by 0 bases, leaving 10 bases between them. Germline CDR1 is SGHTA and CDR2 is FQGNSA. The sequenced sample was peripheral blood, obtained in the third trimester of pregnancy. The J gene is TRBJ2-6, the V gene TRBV7-2; D possibly corresponds to TRBD1 (5 bases). The sequence was collected from a female donor with multiple sclerosis, enrolled in a pregnancy study. CDR3 sequence (DNA): TGTGCCAGCAGCTACCGACAGATCTCTGGGGCCAACGTCCTGACTTTC. Translated: CASSYRQISGANVLTF.